This T cell receptor beta chain was sequenced during a study of CD8+CD57+ T cells in acquired aplastic anemia. Study background: The study obtained an average of 3.2 ug of DNA from sorted CD4+ and CD8+ cells. Study-level results: CD8+ Simpson's diversity in patients was not significantly different from that in controls.

The germline CDR1 and CDR2 sequences are SNHLY and FYNNEI. V was cut by 6 bases and J by 4 bases, with 12 bases left in between. The CDR3 extends over 13 amino acids. As regards this clonotype: The antigen remains undetermined. Possible read error: a much larger clone is one base away.

Genomic DNA served as template for TCR beta VDJ and CDR3 profiling. TCRdb itself ran the reads through MiXCR, one entry per CDR3 protein. The data show about 40,000 distinct CDR3 sequences, with approximately 63% seen just once and 59% held by the top ten. Patients included in sequencing had previously demonstrated CD8+CD57+ cell expansion by flow cytometry. The blood sampling took place in patients who had so far received no therapy. This chain links TRBV2 with TRBJ1-2; D unresolved. Sequencing used sorted CD4+, CD8+, or CD8+CD57+ T cells (not recorded which) from PBMCs. This sequence originates from a human donor with aplastic anemia. The DNA for the CDR3 is TGTGCCAGCAGCCCAACCCCGAGCTATGGCTACACCTTC. Its protein product is CASSPTPSYGYTF.